These T cell receptor beta chains were read from a single sample in a study of high-grade serous ovarian cancer treatment subgroups. Profiled with immunoSEQ multiplex PCR; TCRdb holds only in-frame clones, not every one. Among roughly 840 clones listed, around 70% were seen once. The source material was tumor tissue. These receptors were obtained from a human donor with high-grade serous ovarian cancer. Each CDR3 is given with its conserved first and last residue. The order of the fields is J gene, D gene, V gene, clone size, CDR3 DNA, CDR3 protein. A D gene is named only where the DNA matches it firmly. Size values are once, few and many counts, or a class for expanded clones, and some rows have none.

J gene: TRBJ1-2
D gene: TRBD1
V gene: TRBV9
clone size: .
CDR3 DNA: TGTGCCAGCAGCGTCGGACAGGGGAGAAGTGGATACACCTTC
CDR3 protein: CASSVGQGRSGYTF

J gene: TRBJ2-7
D gene: .
V gene: TRBV5-1
clone size: .
CDR3 DNA: TGCGCCAGCAGCTTAAGACCAGGATGGAGCTCCTACGAGCAGTACTTC
CDR3 protein: CASSLRPGWSSYEQYF

J gene: TRBJ2-5
D gene: .
V gene: TRBV2
clone size: .
CDR3 DNA: TGTGCCAGCACCGAAAGGGGCTCCCGGGCCCAAGAGACCCAGTACTTC
CDR3 protein: CASTERGSRAQETQYF

J gene: TRBJ2-3
D gene: .
V gene: TRBV5-1
clone size: .
CDR3 DNA: TGCGCCAGCAGCTCTAAGAACTCCCCAGATACGCAGTATTTT
CDR3 protein: CASSSKNSPDTQYF

J gene: TRBJ2-1
D gene: TRBD2
V gene: TRBV27
clone size: .
CDR3 DNA: TGTGCCAGCAGTTCCTCGACTAGCGGGAGAATAGATGAGCAGTTCTTC
CDR3 protein: CASSSSTSGRIDEQFF

J gene: TRBJ1-2
D gene: .
V gene: TRBV7-2
clone size: .
CDR3 DNA: TGTGCCAGCAGCTTTGACAGTTCTGGAGCCTATGGCTACACCTTC
CDR3 protein: CASSFDSSGAYGYTF

J gene: TRBJ2-7
D gene: TRBD2
V gene: TRBV9
clone size: .
CDR3 DNA: TGTGCCAGCAGCGTAGCGGGGGGGGACTACGAGCAGTACTTC
CDR3 protein: CASSVAGGDYEQYF

J gene: TRBJ2-7
D gene: .
V gene: TRBV5-4
clone size: few
CDR3 DNA: TGTGCCAGCAGCCACCCGGACAGAACCGAGCAGTACTTC
CDR3 protein: CASSHPDRTEQYF

J gene: TRBJ2-6
D gene: TRBD2
V gene: TRBV9
clone size: .
CDR3 DNA: TGTGCCAGCAGCTACGGGACTAGCGGGAGTGGGCCTGGGGCCAACGTCCTGACTTTC
CDR3 protein: CASSYGTSGSGPGANVLTF

J gene: TRBJ2-3
D gene: .
V gene: TRBV29-1
clone size: .
CDR3 DNA: TGCAGCGTTGTGGGGGGGCAATGGACAGATACGCAGTATTTT
CDR3 protein: CSVVGGQWTDTQYF

J gene: TRBJ2-3
D gene: .
V gene: TRBV15
clone size: .
CDR3 DNA: TGTGCCACCAGCAGTGGGTCCACAGATACGCAGTATTTT
CDR3 protein: CATSSGSTDTQYF

J gene: TRBJ2-7
D gene: TRBD2
V gene: TRBV6-1
clone size: few
CDR3 DNA: TGTGCCAGCAGTGAGGGACTAGCGGAAGCCTACGAGCAGTACTTC
CDR3 protein: CASSEGLAEAYEQYF

J gene: TRBJ2-1
D gene: TRBD1
V gene: TRBV7-8
clone size: .
CDR3 DNA: TGTGCCAGCAGCACCGACCCTGGACAGGGCGTACTTAATGAGCAGTTCTTC
CDR3 protein: CASSTDPGQGVLNEQFF

J gene: TRBJ2-1
D gene: .
V gene: TRBV9
clone size: .
CDR3 DNA: TGTGCCAGCAGCGTAAGTGGTAACTACAATGAGCAGTTCTTC
CDR3 protein: CASSVSGNYNEQFF

J gene: TRBJ2-2
D gene: .
V gene: TRBV27
clone size: .
CDR3 DNA: TGTGCCAGCTACAGAGCCGGGGAGCTGTTTTTT
CDR3 protein: CASYRAGELFF

J gene: TRBJ2-7
D gene: .
V gene: TRBV6-5
clone size: .
CDR3 DNA: TGTGCCAGCAGCCCCCTCGGGGGCGAGCAGTACTTC
CDR3 protein: CASSPLGGEQYF

J gene: TRBJ2-2
D gene: TRBD2
V gene: TRBV5-1
clone size: .
CDR3 DNA: TGCGCCAGCAGCATGACTAGCGGGAGTGAGACCGGGGAGCTGTTTTTT
CDR3 protein: CASSMTSGSETGELFF

J gene: TRBJ2-7
D gene: .
V gene: TRBV6-1
clone size: .
CDR3 DNA: TGTGCCAGCAGTCCAACTAGCTGGGTCTCCGAGCAGTACTTC
CDR3 protein: CASSPTSWVSEQYF

J gene: TRBJ2-1
D gene: .
V gene: TRBV6-5
clone size: .
CDR3 DNA: TGTGCCAGCAGTTACTCGGCCGGAGGCTTTTACAATGAGCAGTTCTTC
CDR3 protein: CASSYSAGGFYNEQFF

J gene: TRBJ1-3
D gene: .
V gene: TRBV11-1
clone size: .
CDR3 DNA: TGTGCCAGCAGCTTCTCAACAGGACCCTCTGGAAACACCATATATTTT
CDR3 protein: CASSFSTGPSGNTIYF

J gene: TRBJ2-7
D gene: .
V gene: TRBV9
clone size: .
CDR3 DNA: TGTGCCAGCGGGACCACAACACAGTACTTC
CDR3 protein: CASGTTTQYF

J gene: TRBJ2-7
D gene: .
V gene: TRBV18
clone size: .
CDR3 DNA: TGTGCCAGCTCACCAGCAGGGAACTCCTACGAGCAGTACTTC
CDR3 protein: CASSPAGNSYEQYF

J gene: TRBJ2-3
D gene: TRBD1
V gene: TRBV6-4
clone size: .
CDR3 DNA: TGTGCCAGCAGTGACTCGACAGGGGGCGCAGATACGCAGTATTTT
CDR3 protein: CASSDSTGGADTQYF

J gene: TRBJ2-3
D gene: .
V gene: TRBV11-3
clone size: .
CDR3 DNA: TGTGCCAGCAGCTTGGGACTGTCGGTGACAGATACGCAGTATTTT
CDR3 protein: CASSLGLSVTDTQYF

J gene: TRBJ2-5
D gene: TRBD1
V gene: TRBV12-5
clone size: .
CDR3 DNA: TGTGCTAGTGCCCCACCCGGGACAGGGACAGAGACCCAGTACTTC
CDR3 protein: CASAPPGTGTETQYF

J gene: TRBJ2-1
D gene: .
V gene: TRBV30
clone size: .
CDR3 DNA: TGTGCCTGGAGTGTAGTTAGTTCCTACAATGAGCAGTTCTTC
CDR3 protein: CAWSVVSSYNEQFF

J gene: TRBJ2-2
D gene: TRBD1
V gene: TRBV7-6
clone size: .
CDR3 DNA: TGTGCCAGCAGCTTGCGTGGCGGGACAGGGGGTTATGCCGGGGAGCTGTTTTTT
CDR3 protein: CASSLRGGTGGYAGELFF

J gene: TRBJ2-2
D gene: .
V gene: TRBV7-2
clone size: .
CDR3 DNA: TGTGCCAGCAGCTTAGCGGCTAGAACGAACACCGGGGAGCTGTTTTTT
CDR3 protein: CASSLAARTNTGELFF

J gene: TRBJ2-3
D gene: TRBD2
V gene: TRBV28
clone size: few
CDR3 DNA: TGTGCCAGCAGTCCCCTTTCCCGACTAGCCACAGATACGCAGTATTTT
CDR3 protein: CASSPLSRLATDTQYF

J gene: TRBJ2-6
D gene: .
V gene: TRBV28
clone size: .
CDR3 DNA: TGTGCCAGCAGTTTTGGGGGCTCTGGGGCCAACGTCCTGACTTTC
CDR3 protein: CASSFGGSGANVLTF

J gene: TRBJ2-3
D gene: .
V gene: TRBV9
clone size: .
CDR3 DNA: TGTGCCAGCAGCGTAGCCAGATCGACTAGCACAGATACGCAGTATTTT
CDR3 protein: CASSVARSTSTDTQYF

J gene: TRBJ2-7
D gene: .
V gene: TRBV6-1
clone size: .
CDR3 DNA: TGTGCCAGCAGTGAAGCGCCCGCTAGCTCCTACGAGCAGTACTTC
CDR3 protein: CASSEAPASSYEQYF

J gene: TRBJ2-7
D gene: .
V gene: TRBV9
clone size: .
CDR3 DNA: TGTGCCAGCAGCGTAGTAAGTAGTTCCTACGAGCAGTACTTC
CDR3 protein: CASSVVSSSYEQYF

J gene: TRBJ1-4
D gene: TRBD1
V gene: TRBV2
clone size: .
CDR3 DNA: TGTGCCAGCAGCTCCGACAGGGGGACGGAAAAACTGTTTTTT
CDR3 protein: CASSSDRGTEKLFF

J gene: TRBJ2-1
D gene: TRBD2
V gene: TRBV6-1
clone size: .
CDR3 DNA: TGTGCCAGCGATAGCGGGACCTACAATGAGCAGTTCTTC
CDR3 protein: CASDSGTYNEQFF

J gene: TRBJ1-2
D gene: .
V gene: TRBV5-4
clone size: .
CDR3 DNA: TGTGCCAGCAGCTTTGATTTAGGTAACTCTGGCTACACCTTC
CDR3 protein: CASSFDLGNSGYTF

J gene: TRBJ1-2
D gene: .
V gene: TRBV6-1
clone size: few
CDR3 DNA: TGTGCCAGCAGTGAACGTAAGAACTATGGCTACACCTTC
CDR3 protein: CASSERKNYGYTF

J gene: TRBJ2-5
D gene: TRBD2
V gene: TRBV18
clone size: .
CDR3 DNA: TGTGCCAGCTCCCTTCGGACTAGCGGGAGGAGGCGCTTAAGAGAGACCCAGTACTTC
CDR3 protein: CASSLRTSGRRRLRETQYF

J gene: TRBJ2-1
D gene: .
V gene: TRBV11-3
clone size: .
CDR3 DNA: TGTGCCAGCAGCTTATCGGGCAGGGAAAATGAGCAGTTCTTC
CDR3 protein: CASSLSGRENEQFF

J gene: TRBJ2-2
D gene: .
V gene: TRBV2
clone size: .
CDR3 DNA: TGTGCCAGCAGTGTCCGAGGGTCCGGGGAGCTGTTTTTT
CDR3 protein: CASSVRGSGELFF

J gene: TRBJ1-1
D gene: TRBD1
V gene: TRBV30
clone size: .
CDR3 DNA: TGTGCCTGGAGTCGTTGGGGGACAGCCAGAAACACTGAAGCTTTCTTT
CDR3 protein: CAWSRWGTARNTEAFF

J gene: TRBJ2-1
D gene: .
V gene: TRBV2
clone size: .
CDR3 DNA: TGTGCCAGCAGGGATATAAGGACAACCAATTACAATGAGCAGTTCTTC
CDR3 protein: CASRDIRTTNYNEQFF

J gene: TRBJ2-3
D gene: .
V gene: TRBV25-1
clone size: .
CDR3 DNA: TGTGCCAGCAGTCCCCCCGGGGATTCAGATACACAGTATTTT
CDR3 protein: CASSPPGDSDTQYF

J gene: TRBJ2-7
D gene: TRBD2
V gene: TRBV10-2
clone size: .
CDR3 DNA: TGCGCCAGCAGTCTACTAGCGGGAGGGTACGAGCAGTACTTC
CDR3 protein: CASSLLAGGYEQYF

J gene: TRBJ2-3
D gene: TRBD2
V gene: TRBV29-1
clone size: .
CDR3 DNA: TGCAGCGTCAATGGACCGGGGGGGACAGATACGCAGTATTTT
CDR3 protein: CSVNGPGGTDTQYF

J gene: TRBJ1-1
D gene: TRBD1
V gene: TRBV18
clone size: few
CDR3 DNA: TGTGCCAGCTCACCGATCGGGACAGGGGGCACTGAAGCTTTCTTT
CDR3 protein: CASSPIGTGGTEAFF

J gene: TRBJ1-2
D gene: .
V gene: TRBV5-4
clone size: few
CDR3 DNA: TGTGCCAGCAGCTTGCCAGGCATTAACTATGGCTACACCTTC
CDR3 protein: CASSLPGINYGYTF

J gene: TRBJ1-1
D gene: .
V gene: TRBV10-1
clone size: .
CDR3 DNA: TGCGCCAGCAGTGTTAGGATGGACACTGAAGCTTTCTTT
CDR3 protein: CASSVRMDTEAFF

J gene: TRBJ1-4
D gene: TRBD1
V gene: TRBV7-9
clone size: .
CDR3 DNA: TGTGCCAGCAGCTCCAATGGACAGGGGGCACGGGAAAAACTGTTTTTT
CDR3 protein: CASSSNGQGAREKLFF

J gene: TRBJ2-6
D gene: TRBD1
V gene: TRBV4-1
clone size: large
CDR3 DNA: TGCGCCAGCAGCCAGGACAGGGGCTCTGGGGCCAACGTCCTGACTTTC
CDR3 protein: CASSQDRGSGANVLTF